This TCR beta chain originates from a study of CD8+CD57+ T cells in acquired aplastic anemia. Study overall: DNA per sorted CD4+ or CD8+ sample ranged 0.2 to 27.4 ug, averaging about 3.4 ug. Notes on the study in general: Researchers report that twenty-nine CD8+ CDR3 sequences appeared in both patients and controls.

There are many counts of this clonotype. Its antigen remains unidentified. CDR3 and TCR beta VDJ profiling relied on a genomic DNA template. TCRdb reprocessed the reads with MiXCR, giving one entry per CDR3 protein. The table records more than 150,000 distinct CDR3 sequences, roughly 50% of them present only once. The germline V gene has CDR1 SEHNR and CDR2 FQNEAQ (reference sequence). With V trimmed by 5 bases and J by 6 bases, 10 bases remained unmatched. This CDR3 spans 15 amino acids. All sequencing subjects had displayed CD8+CD57+ cell expansion on flow cytometry. Severe acquired aplastic anemia was the diagnosis recorded for all patients. Patient blood was sampled before any therapy had been received.

The rearrangement links TRBV7-9 to TRBJ2-7; 10 nucleotides align to TRBD1. This sequence originates from a human donor with aplastic anemia. Sequenced input: sorted CD4+, CD8+, or CD8+CD57+ T cells (not recorded which) from PBMCs. CDR3 DNA: TGTGCCAGCAGCCGGACGGGGGACAGGGGACCCGAGCAGTACTTC. Its protein is CASSRTGDRGPEQYF.